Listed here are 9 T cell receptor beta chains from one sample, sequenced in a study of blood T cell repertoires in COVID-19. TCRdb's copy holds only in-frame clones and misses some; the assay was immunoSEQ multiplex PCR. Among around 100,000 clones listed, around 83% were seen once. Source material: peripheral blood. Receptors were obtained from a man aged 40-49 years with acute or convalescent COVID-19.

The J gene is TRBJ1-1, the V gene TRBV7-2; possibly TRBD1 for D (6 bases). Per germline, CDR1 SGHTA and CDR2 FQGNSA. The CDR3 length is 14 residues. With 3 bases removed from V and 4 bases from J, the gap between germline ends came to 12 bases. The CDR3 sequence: CASSLYRESTEAFF. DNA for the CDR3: TGTGCCAGCAGCTTGTACAGGGAGTCCACTGAAGCTTTCTTT.

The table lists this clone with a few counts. For the CDR3, the DNA is TGTGCCAGCAGTGCTTGGGGACACCCTTACAATGAGCAGTTCTTC. This gives the protein CASSAWGHPYNEQFF. The rearrangement uses TRBV25-1 and TRBJ2-1; perhaps TRBD1 as D (6 bases). Germline CDR1 and CDR2: MGHDK and SYGVNS. V gave up 4 bases and J gave up 4 bases, with 14 bases separating them. The length of the CDR3 is 15 residues.

The CDR3 coding sequence is TGTGCCAGCAGCGTAGGGCCGGGGGGAAACTATGGCTACACCTTC. Translation: CASSVGPGGNYGYTF. The chain combines TRBV9 with TRBJ1-2, with a weak D call TRBD1 (5 bases). Trimming shortened V by 0 bases and J by 2 bases, and 11 bases separated the two germline ends. The germline CDR1 and CDR2 sequences are SGDLS and YYNGEE. The CDR3 covers 15 residues.

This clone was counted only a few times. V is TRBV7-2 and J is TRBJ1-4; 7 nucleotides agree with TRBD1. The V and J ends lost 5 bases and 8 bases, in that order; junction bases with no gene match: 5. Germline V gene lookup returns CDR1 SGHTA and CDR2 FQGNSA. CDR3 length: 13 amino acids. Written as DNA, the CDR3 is TGTGCCAGCAGCGAAAGGGACAGCGAAAAACTGTTTTTT. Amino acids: CASSERDSEKLFF.

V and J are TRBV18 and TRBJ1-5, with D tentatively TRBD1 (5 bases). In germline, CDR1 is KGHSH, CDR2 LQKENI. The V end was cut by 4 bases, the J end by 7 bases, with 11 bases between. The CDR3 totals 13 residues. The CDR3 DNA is TGTGCCAGCTCACTAGGGGAAAGGCAGCCCCAGCATTTT. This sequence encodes CASSLGERQPQHF.

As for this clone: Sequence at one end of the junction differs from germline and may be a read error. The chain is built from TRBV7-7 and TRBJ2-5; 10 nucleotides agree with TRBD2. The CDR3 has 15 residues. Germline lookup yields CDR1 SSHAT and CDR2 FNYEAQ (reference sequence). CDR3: CASSSIAGGQETQYF. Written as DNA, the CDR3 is TGTGCTAGCAGCTCCATAGCGGGGGGACAAGAGACCCAGTACTTC.

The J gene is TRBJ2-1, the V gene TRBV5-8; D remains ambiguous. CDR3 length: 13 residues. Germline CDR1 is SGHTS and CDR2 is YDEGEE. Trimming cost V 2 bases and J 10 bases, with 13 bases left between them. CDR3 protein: CASSFSLLREQFF. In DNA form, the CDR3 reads TGTGCCAGCAGCTTCTCCTTGCTGAGGGAGCAGTTCTTC.

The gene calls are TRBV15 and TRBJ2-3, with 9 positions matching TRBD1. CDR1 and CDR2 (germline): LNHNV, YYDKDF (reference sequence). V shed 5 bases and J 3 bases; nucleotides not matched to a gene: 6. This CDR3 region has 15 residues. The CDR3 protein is CATSAGTGRTDTQYF. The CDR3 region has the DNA TGTGCCACCAGCGCCGGGACAGGGAGGACAGATACGCAGTATTTT.

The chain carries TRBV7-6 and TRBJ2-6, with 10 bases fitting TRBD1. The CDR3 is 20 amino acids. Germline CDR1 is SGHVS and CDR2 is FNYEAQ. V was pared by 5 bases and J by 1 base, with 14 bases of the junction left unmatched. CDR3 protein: CASSPRPGQGKGSGANVLTF. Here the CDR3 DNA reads TGTGCCAGCAGCCCACGCCCGGGACAGGGGAAGGGGTCTGGGGCCAACGTCCTGACTTTC.